What follows is one TCR beta chain and its context. Its antigen is currently unknown. This sample was taken from a study of T cells in localized non-small cell lung cancer. Clones were sequenced by immunoSEQ multiplex PCR, and TCRdb holds only the in-frame ones, with some missing. Of 8,000 or so clones in the sample, approximately 93% were seen once. The V and J ends lost 0 bases and 4 bases respectively, with 9 bases between them. The CDR3 is 13 residues long. CDR1 and CDR2 from the germline V gene are GTSNPN and SVGIG (reference sequence). Study observations and caveats: A median roughly 50 of the top 100 tumor clones appeared in adjacent lung. Maximal T cell clonality occurred in uninvolved adjacent lung, with tumor ranking below it.

The gene calls are TRBV30 and TRBJ1-2, with D uncertain. The material sequenced was peripheral blood, taken before any cancer treatment. This clonotype originated in a woman aged 40-69 years with stage I lung adenocarcinoma. CDR3 region: CAWSVGRSYGYTF. For the CDR3, the DNA is TGTGCCTGGAGTGTGGGCAGGTCCTATGGCTACACCTTC.